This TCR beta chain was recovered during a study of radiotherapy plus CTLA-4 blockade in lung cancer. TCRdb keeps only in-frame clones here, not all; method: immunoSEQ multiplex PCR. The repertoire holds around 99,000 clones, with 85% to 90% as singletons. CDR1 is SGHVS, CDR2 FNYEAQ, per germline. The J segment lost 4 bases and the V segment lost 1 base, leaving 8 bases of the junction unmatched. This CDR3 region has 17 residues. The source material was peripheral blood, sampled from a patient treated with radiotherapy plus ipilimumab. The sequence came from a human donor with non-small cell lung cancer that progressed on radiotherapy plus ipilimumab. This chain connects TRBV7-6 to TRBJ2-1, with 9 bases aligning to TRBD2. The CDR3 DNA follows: TGTGCCAGCAGCTTAGATACGCCTAGCGGGACGTACAATGAGCAGTTCTTC. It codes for CASSLDTPSGTYNEQFF.